The sequence of this T cell receptor (beta chain) was determined in a study of response to subunit inactivated influenza vaccine. TCRdb independently ran MiXCR on the RT-PCR reads; one entry per CDR3 protein. The sample has around 600,000 distinct CDR3 sequences, about 11% seen once. Per the germline V gene, CDR1 is KGHDR and CDR2 is SFDVKD. The CDR3 runs to 14 residues. V was pared by 9 bases and J by 1 base, with 12 bases between. The same data also went into a second study, on T cells expressing NK-cell markers. That work adds: Scientists made TCR beta cDNA using 5'RACE template switching with UMIs. Serological testing identified most of the eight sequenced donors as HCMV-seropositive and one as seronegative. Once again these clonotypes came out on top in the CD3+CD56-NKG2C+ fraction of several donors.

The specimen comprised PBMCs from blood, sampled on the day of vaccination. The chain recombines TRBV24-1 with TRBJ2-1, with a tentative D call TRBD2 (5 bases). The receptor's source is a man aged 50-60 years who received an inactivated influenza vaccine. CDR3 loop: CATRAAGSYNEQFF. CDR3 in DNA: TGTGCCACCCGTGCCGCGGGTTCCTACAATGAGCAGTTCTTC.